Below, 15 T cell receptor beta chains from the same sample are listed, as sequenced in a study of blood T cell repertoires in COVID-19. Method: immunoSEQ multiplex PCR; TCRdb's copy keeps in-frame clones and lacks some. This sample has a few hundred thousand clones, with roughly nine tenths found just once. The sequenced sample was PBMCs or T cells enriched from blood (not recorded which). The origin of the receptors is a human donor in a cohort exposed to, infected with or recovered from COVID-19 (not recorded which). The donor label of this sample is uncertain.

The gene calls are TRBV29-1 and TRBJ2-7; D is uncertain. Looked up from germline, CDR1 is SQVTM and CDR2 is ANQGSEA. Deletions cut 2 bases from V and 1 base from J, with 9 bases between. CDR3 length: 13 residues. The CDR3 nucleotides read TGCAGCGTTGAATCAGACACTTCCTACGAGCAGTACTTC. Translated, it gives CSVESDTSYEQYF.

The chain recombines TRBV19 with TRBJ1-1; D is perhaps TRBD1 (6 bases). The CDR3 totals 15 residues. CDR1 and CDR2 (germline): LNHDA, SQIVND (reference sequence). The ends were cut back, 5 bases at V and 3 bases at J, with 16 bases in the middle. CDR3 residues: CASSLRTVRDTEAFF. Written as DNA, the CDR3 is TGTGCCAGTAGTCTTCGGACAGTTCGTGACACTGAAGCTTTCTTT.

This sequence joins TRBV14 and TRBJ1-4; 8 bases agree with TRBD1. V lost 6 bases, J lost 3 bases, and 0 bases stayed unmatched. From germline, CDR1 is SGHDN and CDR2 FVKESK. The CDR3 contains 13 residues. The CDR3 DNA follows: TGTGCCAGCAGGGACAGGGCTAATGAAAAACTGTTTTTT. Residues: CASRDRANEKLFF.

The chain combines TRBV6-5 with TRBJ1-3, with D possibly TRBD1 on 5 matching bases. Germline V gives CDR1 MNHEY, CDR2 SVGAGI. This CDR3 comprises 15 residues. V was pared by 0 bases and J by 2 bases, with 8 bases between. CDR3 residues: CASSYSSGTGNTIYF. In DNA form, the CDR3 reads TGTGCCAGCAGTTACTCGTCAGGGACTGGAAACACCATATATTTT.

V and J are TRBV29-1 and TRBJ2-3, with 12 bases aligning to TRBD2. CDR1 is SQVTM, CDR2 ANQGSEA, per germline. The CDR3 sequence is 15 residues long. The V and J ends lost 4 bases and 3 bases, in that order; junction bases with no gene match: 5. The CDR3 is CSVVLAGGPTDTQYF. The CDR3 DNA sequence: TGCAGCGTTGTACTAGCGGGGGGCCCTACAGATACGCAGTATTTT.

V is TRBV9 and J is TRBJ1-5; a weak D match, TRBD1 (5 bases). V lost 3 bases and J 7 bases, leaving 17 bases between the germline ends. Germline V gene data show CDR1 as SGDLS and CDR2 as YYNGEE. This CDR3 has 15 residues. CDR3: CASSAIRRGTQPQHF. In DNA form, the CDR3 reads TGTGCCAGCAGCGCCATCCGGAGGGGTACACAGCCCCAGCATTTT.

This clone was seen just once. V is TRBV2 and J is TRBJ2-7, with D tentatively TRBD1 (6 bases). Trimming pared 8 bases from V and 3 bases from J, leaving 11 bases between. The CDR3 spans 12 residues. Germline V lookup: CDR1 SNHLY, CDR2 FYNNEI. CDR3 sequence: CASSGQFYEQYF. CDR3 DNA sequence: TGTGCCAGCTCTGGACAGTTCTACGAGCAGTACTTC.

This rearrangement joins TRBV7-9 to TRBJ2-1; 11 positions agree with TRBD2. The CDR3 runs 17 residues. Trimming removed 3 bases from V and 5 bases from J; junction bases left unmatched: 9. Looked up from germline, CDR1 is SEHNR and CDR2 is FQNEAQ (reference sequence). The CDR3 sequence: CASSFGGLAGLHNEQFF. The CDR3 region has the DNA TGTGCCAGCAGCTTCGGAGGACTAGCGGGCCTGCACAATGAGCAGTTCTTC.

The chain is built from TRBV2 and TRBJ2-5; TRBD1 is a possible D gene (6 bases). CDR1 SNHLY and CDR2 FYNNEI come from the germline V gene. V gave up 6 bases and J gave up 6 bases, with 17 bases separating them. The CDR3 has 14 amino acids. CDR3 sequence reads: CASSLGQKPKTQYF. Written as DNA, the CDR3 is TGTGCCAGCAGCCTCGGACAGAAGCCGAAGACCCAGTACTTC.

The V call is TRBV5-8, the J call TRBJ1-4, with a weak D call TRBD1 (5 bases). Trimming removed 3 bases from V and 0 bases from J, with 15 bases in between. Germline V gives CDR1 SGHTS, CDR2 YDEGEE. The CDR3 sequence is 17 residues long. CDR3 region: CASSSIHDRATNEKLFF. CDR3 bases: TGTGCCAGCAGCTCAATCCACGACAGAGCAACTAATGAAAAACTGTTTTTT.

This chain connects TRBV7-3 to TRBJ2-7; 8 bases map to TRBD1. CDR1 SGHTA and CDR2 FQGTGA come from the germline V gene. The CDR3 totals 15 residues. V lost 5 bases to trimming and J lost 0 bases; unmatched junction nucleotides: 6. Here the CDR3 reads CASSPAGGRSYEQYF. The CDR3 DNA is TGTGCCAGCAGCCCCGCAGGGGGCCGCTCCTACGAGCAGTACTTC.

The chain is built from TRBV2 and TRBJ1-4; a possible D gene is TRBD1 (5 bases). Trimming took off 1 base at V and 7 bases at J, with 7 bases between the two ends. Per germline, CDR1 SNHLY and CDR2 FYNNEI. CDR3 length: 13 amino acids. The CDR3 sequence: CASSEGGGEKLFF. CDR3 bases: TGTGCCAGCAGTGAAGGGGGCGGTGAAAAACTGTTTTTT.

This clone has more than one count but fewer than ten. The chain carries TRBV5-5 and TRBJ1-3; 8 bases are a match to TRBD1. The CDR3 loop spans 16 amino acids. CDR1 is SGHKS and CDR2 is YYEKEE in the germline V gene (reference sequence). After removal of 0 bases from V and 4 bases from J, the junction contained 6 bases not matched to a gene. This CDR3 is CASSLEFRQGGNTIYF. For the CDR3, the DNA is TGTGCCAGCAGCTTGGAATTTCGACAGGGGGGAAACACCATATATTTT.

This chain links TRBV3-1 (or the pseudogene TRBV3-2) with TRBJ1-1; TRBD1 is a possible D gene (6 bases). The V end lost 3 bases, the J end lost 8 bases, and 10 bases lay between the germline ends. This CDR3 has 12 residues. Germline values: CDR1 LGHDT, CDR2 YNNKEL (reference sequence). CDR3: CASSQVRGEAFF. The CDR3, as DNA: TGTGCCAGCAGCCAGGTCAGGGGAGAAGCTTTCTTT.

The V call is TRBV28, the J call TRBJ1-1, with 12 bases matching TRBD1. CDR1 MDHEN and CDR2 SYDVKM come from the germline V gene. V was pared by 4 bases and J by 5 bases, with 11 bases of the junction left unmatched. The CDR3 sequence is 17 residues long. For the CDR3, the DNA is TGTGCCAGCAGTTACCCGGGACAGGGGGCCCGCCCGACTGAAGCTTTCTTT. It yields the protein CASSYPGQGARPTEAFF.